Listed here is a single T cell receptor (beta chain). Antigen specificity is unknown. A read error may explain this, as a much larger clone is one base away. The CDR3 is 12 residues long. From germline, CDR1 is SGHTA and CDR2 FQGNSA. V lost 4 bases and J lost 1, with 2 bases in between. The entry originates in a study of regulatory T cells in long-lasting Graves disease. General observations from the study: There was favoring of TRBV28, TRBJ1-2 and TRBJ2-5 in persistent disease.

Time point noted: persistent/refractory GD, antithyroid drugs over 5 years with positive TRAb. PBMC-derived RNA was used for the TCR library. Construction of TCR beta libraries relied on iRepertoire HTBI primers and on Arm-PCR targeting CDR3 regions. TCRdb fed the multiplex PCR reads into MiXCR, producing one record per CDR3 protein. The data show a few hundred thousand distinct CDR3 sequences, about a quarter seen once. The sequence came from a female donor with Graves disease. The chain recombines TRBV7-2 with TRBJ1-5; the D is unclear. Sequences were derived from peripheral blood mononuclear cells (PBMCs), sampled when the disease was refractory, from a patient treated with antithyroid drugs. The chain's CDR3 is CASSWSNQPQHF. The CDR3 nucleotides read TGTGCCAGCAGCTGGAGCAATCAGCCCCAGCATTTT.